What follows are 26 T cell receptor beta chains derived from one specimen sequenced in a study of PD-L1 blockade in urothelial cancer. Assay: immunoSEQ multiplex PCR; the TCRdb copy retains only in-frame clones and omits some. Of 35,000 to 40,000 clones in the sample, just over 35% were seen once. The sequences come from tumor tissue, collected before atezolizumab (anti-PD-L1) treatment. These receptors were obtained from a man in his 60s with urothelial cancer.

This clone was seen many times. The chain employs TRBV30 and TRBJ2-2; D call uncertain. This CDR3 contains 13 residues. V was trimmed by 2 bases and J by 6 bases, leaving 10 bases between them. CDR1 is GTSNPN, CDR2 SVGIG, per germline (reference sequence). Written as DNA, the CDR3 is TGTGCCTGGAGTAATAGGGCCCCCGGGGAGCTGTTTTTT. Residues: CAWSNRAPGELFF. Full variable domain (rest looked up from reference TRBV30 and TRBJ2-2): SQTIHQWPATLVQPVGSPLSLECTVEGTSNPNLYWYRQAAGRGLQLLFYSVGIGQISSEVPQNLSASRPQDRQFILSSKKLLLSDSGFYLCAWSNRAPGELFFGEGSRLTVL.

This chain links TRBV6-4 with TRBJ2-1; D unclear. This CDR3 is built from 14 residues. Germline V CDR1 and CDR2: MRHNA, SNTAGT. Trimming stripped 5 bases from V and 4 bases from J, with 12 bases between. The CDR3: CASSYWAEYNEQFF. CDR3 in DNA: TGTGCCAGCAGTTACTGGGCGGAATACAATGAGCAGTTCTTC.

In DNA form, the CDR3 reads TGTGCCAGCAGCCAAGACGCCCGGGCAAGGGGCGAGCAGTACTTC. Protein product: CASSQDARARGEQYF. The chain carries TRBV14 and TRBJ2-7, with D perhaps matching TRBD1 (5 bases). Germline CDR1 is SGHDN and CDR2 is FVKESK. The V end was cut by 0 bases, the J end by 6 bases, with 15 bases between. CDR3 length equals 15 residues.

The sequenced CDR3 bases are TGTGCCATCAGTGAGGACAGGGGGCACTCCTACGAGCAGTAC. It codes for CAISEDRGHSYEQY. The CDR3 in full is CAISEDRGHSYEQYF. J is TRBJ2-7 and V is TRBV10-3, with 10 nucleotides matching TRBD1. Read coverage stops 1 residue before the CDR3 terminus; the germline J gene supplies the remainder. V dropped 2 bases and J dropped 0; count of bases not matched to a gene: 1. This CDR3 comprises 15 residues. Germline-derived CDR1 and CDR2 are ENHRY and SYGVKD.

V gene TRBV14 combines with J gene TRBJ2-7, with no clear D. CDR1 and CDR2 (germline): SGHDN, FVKESK. The CDR3 totals 14 residues. V was clipped by 5 bases and J by 6 bases, with 17 bases between them. DNA of the CDR3: TGTGCCAGCAGCGAGACGGGCAAGGTAAGCGAGCAGTACTTC. Translating it yields CASSETGKVSEQYF.

The chain links TRBV28 to TRBJ2-5, with 11 bases identical to TRBD2. CDR1 and CDR2 (germline): MDHEN, SYDVKM. V shed 5 bases, J shed 5 bases, and the junction held 7 bases outside the gene matches. This CDR3 has 15 residues. The CDR3: CASSIAGGPLETQYF. CDR3 nucleotide sequence: TGTGCCAGCAGTATAGCGGGAGGGCCGTTGGAGACCCAGTACTTC.

The chain carries TRBV10-2 and TRBJ1-3; the D is unclear. The CDR3 sequence is 16 residues long. Germline values: CDR1 WSHSY, CDR2 SAAADI. The V end lost 0 bases, the J end lost 0 bases, and 9 bases lay between the germline ends. The CDR3 nucleotides read TGCGCCAGCAGTGAGTCGCCCCGAGCCTCTGGAAACACCATATATTTT. It yields the protein CASSESPRASGNTIYF.

This sequence joins TRBV5-1 and TRBJ2-7; TRBD2 might be the D (6 bases). Germline lookup yields CDR1 SGHRS and CDR2 YFSETQ. Trimming removed 4 bases from V and 5 bases from J, with 16 bases in between. This CDR3 has 14 residues. CDR3 amino acids: CASSPVQGGHEQYF. DNA for the CDR3: TGCGCCAGCAGCCCTGTTCAGGGAGGCCACGAGCAGTACTTC.

The chain has TRBV4-1 and TRBJ2-2; D is unclear. This CDR3 comprises 15 residues. Germline V gene sequence: CDR1 MGHRA, CDR2 YSYEKL. Trimming shortened V by 0 bases and J by 9 bases, and 14 bases separated the two germline ends. The CDR3 DNA follows: TGCGCCAGCAGCCAAGATGGGCAGGTGGTTAGGGAGCTGTTTTTT. Encoded protein: CASSQDGQVVRELFF.

By share, this clone counts as medium-sized. This chain joins TRBV19 and TRBJ2-7; D remains ambiguous. Trimming took off 0 bases at V and 3 bases at J, with 9 bases between the two ends. The germline V gene encodes CDR1 LNHDA and CDR2 SQIVND (reference sequence). The CDR3 sequence is 14 residues long. DNA for the CDR3: TGTGCCAGTAGTATAGATTCCCTTAACTACGAGCAGTACTTC. Translation: CASSIDSLNYEQYF.

V usage is TRBV5-1 and J usage is TRBJ1-4; 12 bases line up with TRBD1. Looked up from germline, CDR1 is SGHRS and CDR2 is YFSETQ. V was pared by 4 bases and J by 7 bases, with 11 bases of the junction left unmatched. The CDR3 consists of 17 residues. CDR3 coding DNA: TGCGCCAGCAGCCAGGGACAGGGGGCGCGTCTCACTGAAAAACTGTTTTTT. Translating it yields CASSQGQGARLTEKLFF.

This chain connects TRBV30 to TRBJ1-1; 8 positions match TRBD1. The V and J ends lost 3 bases and 1 base, in that order; junction bases with no gene match: 10. In germline, CDR1 is GTSNPN, CDR2 SVGIG (reference sequence). This CDR3 has 16 amino acids. For the CDR3, the DNA is TGTGCCTGGAGGGGTGCCGGGACAGGCAAGAACACTGAAGCTTTCTTT. Amino acid sequence: CAWRGAGTGKNTEAFF.

The rearrangement uses TRBV29-1 and TRBJ2-2; a possible D gene is TRBD1 (6 bases). CDR1 SQVTM and CDR2 ANQGSEA come from the germline V gene. The ends were cut back, 7 bases at V and 6 bases at J, with 15 bases in the middle. The CDR3 sequence is 13 residues long. CDR3 DNA sequence: TGCAGCGGCCTTACAGGGAATGCCGGGGAGCTGTTTTTT. Translated: CSGLTGNAGELFF.

A few counts support this clone. The V gene is TRBV6-8, the J gene TRBJ2-2, with TRBD2 matching over 11 bases. CDR1 and CDR2 (germline): MNHGY, SAAAGT. Losses at the gene ends were 5 bases for V and 5 bases for J; bases not matched to a gene: 4. The CDR3 is 15 amino acids. CDR3 coding DNA: TGTGCCAGCAGTAGTACTAGCGGGGGTACCGGGGAGCTGTTTTTT. This sequence encodes CASSSTSGGTGELFF.

This clone was counted between two and nine times. The rearrangement links TRBV28 to TRBJ2-7; 10 bases match TRBD2. Germline V gene sequence: CDR1 MDHEN, CDR2 SYDVKM. The CDR3 sequence is 15 residues long. V was pared by 7 bases and J by 3 bases, with 9 bases of the junction left unmatched. The CDR3 region is CASIPSASGSYEQYF. The CDR3 bases are TGTGCCAGCATCCCTTCGGCTAGCGGGAGCTACGAGCAGTACTTC.

V usage is TRBV29-1 and J usage is TRBJ2-7; 12 bases line up with TRBD2. This CDR3 has 16 amino acids. Trimming at V came to 3 bases and at J to 3 bases, leaving 9 bases not matched to a gene. Germline CDR1 and CDR2: SQVTM and ANQGSEA. The CDR3 loop reads CSVDAETSGSLYEQYF. Written as DNA, the CDR3 is TGCAGCGTTGACGCCGAGACTAGCGGGAGTCTCTACGAGCAGTACTTC.

This clone was detected only a few times. The V and J genes are TRBV2 and TRBJ1-1; D is possibly TRBD1 (5 bases). V lost 3 bases, J lost 6 bases, and 11 bases lay in between. The V gene's germline CDR1 is SNHLY and CDR2 FYNNEI. There are 13 residues in the CDR3. The CDR3 here is CASSDREGAEAFF. The CDR3 DNA is TGTGCCAGCAGTGACAGGGAAGGGGCTGAAGCTTTCTTT.

In this sample, this clone turned up a few times. The chain couples TRBV6-8 to TRBJ2-5; no clear D gene. The CDR3 totals 12 residues. Germline assignment: CDR1 MNHGY and CDR2 SAAAGT. Trimming stripped 10 bases from V and 2 bases from J, with 11 bases between. The CDR3: CATTGRQETQYF. CDR3 sequence (DNA): TGTGCCACGACTGGCAGGCAAGAGACCCAGTACTTC.

Only a few counts were recorded for this clone. The chain couples TRBV6-7 to TRBJ1-5; D is unresolved. TRBV6-7 is labeled an ORF, and its function is uncertain. CDR3 length equals 13 residues. V gave up 6 bases and J gave up 1 base, with 7 bases separating them. CDR3 loop: CASSPASNQPQHF. In nucleotides, the CDR3 is TGTGCCAGCAGCCCCGCGAGCAATCAGCCCCAGCATTTT.

The chain links TRBV4-1 to TRBJ2-3, with a possible D match to TRBD1 (5 bases). The CDR3 loop spans 16 amino acids. Germline lookup yields CDR1 MGHRA and CDR2 YSYEKL. Trimming took off 0 bases at V and 4 bases at J, with 14 bases between the two ends. This chain's CDR3 is CASSQEGVGVADTQYF. Written as DNA, the CDR3 is TGCGCCAGCAGCCAAGAAGGAGTAGGGGTCGCAGATACGCAGTATTTT.

This clone has just one count. The gene calls are TRBV5-1 and TRBJ1-2, with a weak D call TRBD1 (6 bases). This CDR3 contains 15 residues. Germline V gene lookup returns CDR1 SGHRS and CDR2 YFSETQ. V lost 4 bases, J lost 5 bases, and 18 bases lay in between. For the CDR3, the DNA is TGCGCCAGCAGCCCCGAGGGGGGACCGACGTATGGCTACACCTTC. Amino acid sequence: CASSPEGGPTYGYTF.

The chain has TRBV9 and TRBJ1-2, with 10 bases lining up with TRBD1. The CDR3 is made up of 14 amino acids. V dropped 8 bases and J dropped 7; count of bases not matched to a gene: 11. Looked up from germline, CDR1 is SGDLS and CDR2 is YYNGEE. CDR3 region: CASTWGQGFSGYTF. CDR3 bases: TGTGCCAGTACCTGGGGACAGGGGTTTTCTGGCTACACCTTC.

This chain connects TRBV19 to TRBJ1-2; D uncertain. CDR1 is LNHDA and CDR2 is SQIVND in the germline V gene (reference sequence). The CDR3 is 15 amino acids. The V end lost 3 bases, the J end lost 5 bases, and 16 bases lay between the germline ends. CDR3 DNA sequence: TGTGCCAGTAGTATTTCCCCCCCTCGGGGATATGGCTACACCTTC. This gives the protein CASSISPPRGYGYTF.

This chain uses TRBV14 with TRBJ1-1, with D perhaps matching TRBD1 (5 bases). Trimming left V 5 bases short and J 2 bases short, with 15 bases between. The CDR3 runs 15 residues. The V gene's germline CDR1 is SGHDN and CDR2 FVKESK. The CDR3 region has the DNA TGTGCCAGCAGCATCTCCGGGACGGCAAACACTGAAGCTTTCTTT. It codes for CASSISGTANTEAFF. The full variable domain, in which reference TRBV14 and TRBJ1-1 provide the parts outside the CDR3, is EAGVTQFPSHSVIEKGQTVTLRCDPISGHDNLYWYRRVMGKEIKFLLHFVKESKQDESGMPNNRFLAERTGGTYSTLKVQPAELEDSGVYFCASSISGTANTEAFFGQGTRLTVV.

In its sample, this clone was seen a few times. The DNA for the CDR3 is TGTGCCAGCAGTACGCGCTTAAGACAGGGGGCCAATCAGCCCCAGCATTTT. This codes for CASSTRLRQGANQPQHF. This chain connects TRBV2 to TRBJ1-5; 10 nucleotides match TRBD1. The CDR3 covers 17 residues. Germline CDR1 reads SNHLY; CDR2 reads FYNNEI. Trimming at V came to 5 bases and at J to 3 bases, leaving 10 bases not matched to a gene.

This clone has more than one count but fewer than ten. The gene calls are TRBV19 and TRBJ2-7, with D perhaps being TRBD1 or TRBD2 (5 bases each). The CDR3 spans 14 residues. CDR1 is LNHDA and CDR2 is SQIVND in the germline V gene (reference sequence). Between the trimmed V and J ends, which lost 5 bases and 9 bases, there was a span of 20 bases. As DNA, the CDR3 is TGTGCCAGTAGTTTTCGAGGGGACCGCCTTGCGCAGTACTTC. Translation gives CASSFRGDRLAQYF. The whole variable domain, remainder taken from reference TRBV19 and TRBJ2-7, is DGGITQSPKYLFRKEGQNVTLSCEQNLNHDAMYWYRQDPGQGLRLIYYSQIVNDFQKGDIAEGYSVSREKKESFPLTVTSAQKNPTAFYLCASSFRGDRLAQYFGPGTRLTVT.